These 15 T cell receptor beta chains originate from one sample sequenced in a study of early T cells in non-severe SARS-CoV-2 infection. One entry per CDR3 protein, called by TCRdb with MiXCR from the 5' RACE reads. The sample contains fewer than 25,000 distinct CDR3 sequences, roughly 5.6% of which appear only once. This specimen was whole blood, taken at baseline. The receptors come from an adult who was a healthcare worker with PCR-confirmed SARS-CoV-2 infection or an uninfected control (not recorded which).

V usage is TRBV7-2 and J usage is TRBJ2-1; no clear D gene. Trimming removed 2 bases at V and 7 bases at J, with 15 bases between. The CDR3 extends over 15 amino acids. Germline V gives CDR1 SGHTA, CDR2 FQGNSA. CDR3 nucleotide sequence: TGTGCCAGCAGCTTATTCTCCGCAGTACCGAATGAGCAGTTCTTC. Residues: CASSLFSAVPNEQFF.

This clonotype was seen repeatedly, ten times or more. The chain combines TRBV19 with TRBJ1-3, with D possibly being TRBD1 (5 bases). The CDR3 is 15 amino acids. Per germline, CDR1 LNHDA and CDR2 SQIVND (reference sequence). The germline V and J ends were trimmed by 6 bases and 8 bases, with 20 bases remaining between them. The CDR3 loop is CASRPSGSGQDTIYF. The CDR3 DNA sequence: TGTGCCAGTAGACCCTCGGGTTCGGGGCAGGACACCATATATTTT.

V usage is TRBV20-1 and J usage is TRBJ2-2; D ambiguous. The V and J ends lost 3 bases and 3 bases respectively, with 8 bases between them. The length of the CDR3 is 13 residues. Germline values: CDR1 DFQATT, CDR2 SNEGSKA (reference sequence). CDR3 coding DNA: TGCAGTGCTAGGGGCTTGGACACCGGGGAGCTGTTTTTT. It encodes CSARGLDTGELFF.

The V gene is TRBV11-2, the J gene TRBJ2-1; 7 nucleotides line up with TRBD1. The CDR3 spans 17 residues. Germline V gene data show CDR1 as SGHAT and CDR2 as FQNNGV. V was clipped by 6 bases and J by 0 bases; unmatched bases: 11. CDR3 amino acids: CASSSGQTQLSYNEQFF. For the CDR3, the DNA is TGTGCCAGCAGTTCGGGACAGACCCAACTCTCCTACAATGAGCAGTTCTTC.

This clonotype turned up a few times. V usage is TRBV7-6 and J usage is TRBJ2-2; TRBD1 matches at 7 bases. The CDR3 has 17 amino acids. V shed 4 bases, J shed 2 bases, and the junction held 10 bases outside the gene matches. Germline loops: CDR1 SGHVS, CDR2 FNYEAQ. CDR3 sequence (DNA): TGTGCCAGCAGCTACTCCCCGGCAGGGGGAAACACCGGGGAGCTGTTTTTT. Translating it yields CASSYSPAGGNTGELFF.

This clonotype appeared a few times. V is TRBV19 and J is TRBJ2-7; tentatively, D is TRBD1 (5 bases). The ends were cut back, 3 bases at V and 0 bases at J, with 12 bases in the middle. The CDR3 extends over 15 amino acids. Germline-derived CDR1 and CDR2 are LNHDA and SQIVND (reference sequence). This CDR3 is CASSIDSSTSYEQYF. CDR3 nucleotide sequence: TGTGCCAGTAGTATTGACAGTTCTACCTCCTACGAGCAGTACTTC.

The chain couples TRBV30 to TRBJ1-1, with D uncertain. CDR1 is GTSNPN and CDR2 is SVGIG in the germline V gene (reference sequence). CDR3 length: 13 residues. The V gene lost 2 bases and the J gene lost 1 base, with 8 bases spanning the gap. The CDR3 nucleotides are TGTGCCTGGAGTTTGGCACGGAACACTGAAGCTTTCTTT. Encoded protein: CAWSLARNTEAFF.

CDR3 in amino acids: CASSFSNSDTQYF. The CDR3, as DNA: TGTGCCAGCAGTTTTTCAAATTCGGATACGCAGTATTTT. The chain links TRBV7-6 to TRBJ2-3, with D hard to call. V lost 6 bases to trimming and J lost 6 bases, with 13 bases between them. CDR1 and CDR2 from the germline V gene are SGHVS and FNYEAQ. This CDR3 region has 13 residues.

Many counts were recorded for this clonotype. V is TRBV7-3 and J is TRBJ2-2, with D uncertain. Trimming shortened V by 8 bases and J by 4 bases, and 11 bases separated the two germline ends. CDR3 size: 13 residues. Germline V gene data show CDR1 as SGHTA and CDR2 as FQGTGA. DNA of the CDR3: TGTGCCAGCGCCATAGGTGGCACCGGGGAGCTGTTTTTT. Encoded protein: CASAIGGTGELFF.

This clonotype was seen only a few times. The chain is built from TRBV11-2 and TRBJ1-6; tentatively, D is TRBD1 (5 bases). Between the trimmed V and J ends, which lost 5 bases and 10 bases, there was a span of 12 bases. Germline V gene data show CDR1 as SGHAT and CDR2 as FQNNGV. The CDR3 runs to 13 residues. CDR3 DNA: TGTGCCAGCAGCCACCCTACAGGATCACCCCTCCACTTT. Translated: CASSHPTGSPLHF.

Here the CDR3 DNA reads TGTGCCAGCAGCCTTCGGACAACCGCTAAGCCCCAGCATTTT. This codes for CASSLRTTAKPQHF. The chain couples TRBV7-2 to TRBJ1-5, with D possibly matching TRBD1 (5 bases). Deletions cut 5 bases from V and 8 bases from J, with 16 bases between. This CDR3 is built from 14 residues. CDR1 and CDR2 (germline): SGHTA, FQGNSA.

The rearrangement joins TRBV29-1 to TRBJ2-1, with TRBD2 identical over 12 bases. The junction had 5 bases not matched to a gene; V was cut back by 3 bases and J by 5 bases. This CDR3 region has 15 residues. Germline CDR1 reads SQVTM; CDR2 reads ANQGSEA. The CDR3 nucleotides are TGCAGCGTTGACTCTAGCGGGGGGGCTGACAATGAGCAGTTCTTC. Amino acid sequence: CSVDSSGGADNEQFF.

This clonotype was seen more than once but under ten times. The chain carries TRBV27 and TRBJ1-6; D is unclear. The CDR3 length is 19 residues. V lost 3 bases and J lost 8, with 26 bases in between. Germline values: CDR1 MNHEY, CDR2 SMNVEV (reference sequence). CDR3: CASSFYLPGEGPADSPLHF. The CDR3 DNA sequence: TGTGCCAGCAGTTTTTACCTCCCTGGGGAAGGGCCGGCGGATTCACCCCTCCACTTT.

The table lists this clonotype with a few counts. The rearrangement uses TRBV6-5 and TRBJ2-3; TRBD1 might be the D (6 bases). V lost 6 bases to trimming and J lost 2 bases, with 15 bases between them. The length of the CDR3 is 15 residues. CDR1 and CDR2 from the germline V gene are MNHEY and SVGAGI. This chain's CDR3 is CASSQGNRATDTQYF. For the CDR3, the DNA is TGTGCCAGCAGCCAAGGGAACAGGGCCACAGATACGCAGTATTTT.

The CDR3 loop is CASSPAGEQFF. CDR3 coding DNA: TGTGCCAGCAGCCCCGCGGGAGAGCAGTTCTTC. The V call is TRBV12-3 or TRBV12-4, the J call TRBJ2-1; possible D gene TRBD2, 6 bases. This CDR3 spans 11 amino acids. V shed 6 bases and J shed 10 bases, with 10 bases lying between them.